This record covers a single TCR beta chain. Its antigen target is currently unknown. The input lacks base qualities; no much larger clone sits a single base away. The germline ends are 17 bases apart after V is trimmed by 10 bases and J by 5 bases. The CDR3 runs 14 residues from the cysteine to the phenylalanine. The kept DNA is CDR3 alone, 42 bases in frame from the first base. CDR1 and CDR2 are drawn from the germline V gene: MNHEY, SVGAGI. Sample time point, as interpreted from the label and publication: baseline before first vaccination. The vaccinee samples were drawn from two UK trials, COV001 and COV002, one of which was a single-blind randomized controlled phase 2/3 trial testing AZD1222 (ChAdOx1 nCoV-19) in healthy adults. For TCRbeta chain sequencing, PBMC samples from trial participants were taken at day 0 and at day 28 after the second dose. The data were obtained in a study of T cell responses to AZD1222 COVID-19 vaccine (dated by TCRdb to about 2021). Describing the broader study: AZD1222 recipients whose second dose came at about 4 weeks and those whose second dose came at about 12 weeks were combined into one group, since spike-specific TCR depth and breadth did not differ between the two schedules. A total of roughly 240 trial participants underwent TCR sequencing, of whom around 200 received two doses of AZD1222 and 26 received two doses of the MenACWY control vaccine. Enrollment into the trials was organized by age into subgroups of 18-55, 56-69 and 70-plus years, and those subgroups contained about 150, 27 and 61 TCR-sequenced participants, respectively.

The CDR3 regions of human TCRbeta chains were analyzed by immunosequencing. The study's processing was this. TCRs in the repertoires were compared against a reference library of SARS-CoV-2-specific TCRs that had been generated with the MIRA antigen-specificity platform. Breadth was defined as the fraction of unique TCRs that were SARS-CoV-2-associated, and depth was defined as the fraction of total T cells that were SARS-CoV-2-associated. Using the MIRA data, each spike-specific TCR was mapped to the spike region that the TCR reacts to and placed in a CD4 or CD8 class. Log10-transformed breadth and depth values were compared by one-way ANOVA with Sidak's multiple comparisons tests. Imported from immuneACCESS, the table was reduced by TCRdb to in-frame sequences with V and J called. These copies leave out some clones; in studies compared against another copy, an unresolved V gene accounts for under half, and the cause of the remainder is not known. V and J calls and clone size come straight from that table; D and trimming were deduced from the DNA. The table for this sample lists roughly 150,000 clones; roughly 90% of them were counted only once. About 4.4% of the sample is in the top ten clones.

The paper's findings and limits, for the study overall: Conclusions about previously exposed vaccinees were limited because only 6 or 7 AZD1222 recipients were SARS-CoV-2 seropositive at baseline. After two AZD1222 doses, spike-specific TCR breadth and depth were significantly higher than at day 0 and than in MenACWY recipients. The 56-69-year group was small, and its depth increase did not reach significance, likely because of low power. Participants were mostly white British, with more females than males. The authors suggested clonal diversity may have been underestimated. Reportedly, close to half of the unique spike-specific TCRs recognized epitopes lying outside the regions that are mutated in the B.1.351 and B.1.1.7 variants. Because no samples from the day 14 peak response were available, repertoires could be characterized only after the peak T cell response. CD4 TCRs associated with the vaccine covered the entire spike protein, and the dominant responses were in regions 160-218 and 743-854.

This sequence uses TRBV6-5 and TRBJ1-4; there is no confident call for the D gene. This receptor was taken from an adult in good health. Sample: peripheral blood, taken on day 0 of AZD1222 vaccination. The DNA sequence is as follows: TGTGCCACTACCCGGGAAGAAGGGAATGAAAAACTGTTTTTT. Its translation reads: CATTREEGNEKLFF.